This T cell receptor beta chain was sequenced for a study of regulatory T cells in long-lasting Graves disease. Findings and limits, study-wide: Shared public clonotypes totalled about 2,800 in persistent patients, compared with about a thousand in new patients.

Through Arm-PCR of CDR3 regions and iRepertoire HTBI primers, TCR beta libraries were built. TCRdb re-derived calls from the multiplex PCR reads in MiXCR, one entry per CDR3 protein. The sample consists of hundreds of thousands of distinct CDR3 sequences, roughly 16% of them appearing once. Time point given: newly diagnosed GD, antithyroid drugs for less than 3 months. Extracted PBMC RNA gave rise to the TCR library. This clonotype was counted ten times or more. The antigen is undetermined. Germline CDR1 SGHVS, CDR2 FNYEAQ. The ends lost 1 base at V and 0 bases at J; junction bases unmatched: 5. The CDR3 covers 16 residues. These sequences were also reported in another study, on T cells in Graves' hyperthyroidism and ophthalmopathy. That study reports: Orbital computed tomography, thyroid ultrasound, serum thyroxine and TRAb, and clinical symptoms together informed the diagnoses. Most thyroid clonotypes expanded above 0.001 appeared in blood too.

The chain has TRBV7-6 and TRBJ2-5; 7 nucleotides align to TRBD1. The sample in question was peripheral blood mononuclear cells (PBMCs), obtained at new diagnosis, from a patient treated with antithyroid drugs. The sequence was obtained from a woman aged 30 to 39 with Graves disease. CDR3 sequence (DNA): TGTGCCAGCAGCTTAGAGGGACAGAGGTACCAAGAGACCCAGTACTTC. Its translation: CASSLEGQRYQETQYF. The full variable domain, in which reference TRBV7-6 and TRBJ2-5 provide the parts outside the CDR3, is GAGVSQSPRYKVTKRGQDVALRCDPISGHVSLYWYRQALGQGPEFLTYFNYEAQQDKSGLPNDRFSAERPEGSISTLTIQRTEQRDSAMYRCASSLEGQRYQETQYFGPGTRLLVL.